The clone carrying this TCR beta chain showed up just once. Its antigen is unidentified. Here immunoSEQ multiplex PCR was the method, and the copy in TCRdb shows in-frame clones only, minus some. The data hold about 30,000 clones, with 90% to 97% observed a single time. The entry originates in a study of regulatory and conventional T cells in RAG deficiency. Study observations and caveats: Shannon entropy was markedly lower and Simpson indices higher in RAG-deficient patients than control T-cell subsets.

Conventional CD4+ T cells were sorted from blood as CD25-low CD127-high cells. V gave up 1 base and J gave up 6 bases, with 6 bases separating them. This CDR3 is built from 13 residues. Germline loops: CDR1 SGHNT, CDR2 YENEEA. The sample was also reused in another study, on regulatory T cells. Per that paper: The primer mix had 52 TRBV and 13 TRBJ primers.

The chain combines TRBV11-3 with TRBJ2-2; unclear D gene. Material: CD25- CD4+ T cells sorted from blood. This TCR came from a human donor in good health. CDR3 nucleotide sequence: TGTGCCAGCAGCTTAGTCGAGCCCGGGGAGCTGTTTTTT. This sequence encodes CASSLVEPGELFF.